These 8 T cell receptor beta chains originate from one sample sequenced in a study of cytomegalovirus exposure and HLA in healthy donors (dated by TCRdb to about 2017). The method behind the library was the immunoSEQ multiplex PCR assay. For the multiplex PCR, a mixture combining 60 forward primers for TCR Vbeta segments and 13 reverse primers for TCR Jbeta segments was used. Entries here come from immuneACCESS through TCRdb and include only in-frame sequences with V and J called. Some clones fail to appear in such tables; in the studies checked, an unresolved V gene covers under half of the shortfall, and the cause of the remainder is unknown. The sample profile shows 150,000 to 200,000 clones; around 77% of them were found once. The biggest ten clones account for roughly 0.99% of the sample. The sample comprised PBMCs. The receptors originated from a woman aged 40-49 years in good health and CMV-seronegative.

This chain links TRBV6-1 with TRBJ2-4, with D possibly being TRBD2 (5 bases). The CDR3 consists of 14 residues. Trimming removed 3 bases at V and 3 bases at J, with 9 bases between. The germline gives CDR1 MNHNS, CDR2 SASEGT. The CDR3 loop is CASSDHGNKNIQYF. In DNA form, the CDR3 reads TGTGCCAGCAGTGACCACGGGAACAAAAACATTCAGTACTTC.

The rearrangement uses TRBV5-6 and TRBJ1-3; 7 bases match TRBD1. The CDR3 spans 16 residues. After removal of 0 bases from V and 0 bases from J, the junction contained 3 bases not matched to a gene. Germline V CDR1 and CDR2: SGHDT, YYEEEE. The CDR3 sequence is CASSLGDRRSGNTIYF. CDR3 DNA: TGTGCCAGCAGCTTGGGGGACAGACGCTCTGGAAACACCATATATTTT.

This clone was found once. The chain carries TRBV29-1 and TRBJ1-5; D might be TRBD1 (6 bases). The CDR3 runs 15 residues. V lost 4 bases and J lost 5, with 18 bases in between. The germline CDR1 and CDR2 sequences are SQVTM and ANQGSEA. Here the CDR3 DNA reads TGCAGCGTTGGGGGGGGGCCGGAGGGCGATCAGCCCCAGCATTTT. It yields the protein CSVGGGPEGDQPQHF.

J is TRBJ2-1 and V is TRBV6-6; D is perhaps TRBD2 (6 bases). The CDR3 is 15 residues long. The V gene's germline CDR1 is MNHNY and CDR2 SVGAGI (reference sequence). Trimming left V 0 bases short and J 9 bases short, with 15 bases between. Here the CDR3 reads CASSYSVGGNGEQFF. The DNA for the CDR3 is TGTGCCAGCAGTTACTCGGTTGGGGGGAACGGTGAGCAGTTCTTC.

The V gene is TRBV5-1, the J gene TRBJ2-5; a weak D match, TRBD1 (6 bases). From germline, CDR1 is SGHRS and CDR2 YFSETQ. V lost 0 bases to trimming and J lost 2 bases, with 14 bases between them. The CDR3 is 16 amino acids. The CDR3 sequence: CASSLAPRQGQETQYF. The CDR3 DNA sequence: TGCGCCAGCAGCTTGGCCCCCCGGCAGGGGCAAGAGACCCAGTACTTC.

The chain combines TRBV5-4 with TRBJ2-6; tentative D call: TRBD2 (6 bases). Germline CDR1 and CDR2: SGHNT and YYREEE (reference sequence). There are 19 residues in the CDR3. V was trimmed by 4 bases and J by 1 base, leaving 21 bases between them. The CDR3 protein is CASSPRGMDVTSGANVLTF. The DNA of the CDR3 is TGTGCCAGCAGCCCCCGGGGGATGGACGTAACATCTGGGGCCAACGTCCTGACTTTC.

The chain has TRBV7-8 and TRBJ1-2; 7 bases are shared with TRBD1. The V gene end was trimmed by 5 bases and the J gene end by 1 base; junction bases not matched to a gene: 13. The CDR3 loop spans 17 amino acids. The V gene's germline CDR1 is SGHVS and CDR2 FQNEAQ. The CDR3 reads CASSNPPSGTVNYGYTF. DNA of the CDR3: TGTGCCAGCAGCAACCCCCCATCCGGGACAGTTAACTATGGCTACACCTTC.

This clone has only a few counts. The J gene is TRBJ2-7, the V gene TRBV7-9; weak D call: TRBD1 (5 bases). Germline V gene data show CDR1 as SEHNR and CDR2 as FQNEAQ (reference sequence). The CDR3 length is 12 residues. Trimming left V 5 bases short and J 3 bases short, with 8 bases between. CDR3 sequence (DNA): TGTGCCAGCAGCCATCAGGGCTACGAGCAGTACTTC. The encoded protein is CASSHQGYEQYF.